Below, 5 T cell receptor beta chains from the same sample are listed, as sequenced in a study of T cells in Graves' hyperthyroidism and ophthalmopathy. The source material, RNA transcripts, was used to amplify TCR beta CDR3 regions. The TCR CDR3 first-round RT-PCR relied on the HTBI primer set. MiXCR, applied by TCRdb to the multiplex PCR reads, yields one record per CDR3 protein. The sample yields under 400,000 distinct CDR3 sequences, around 13% seen once. Sequences were obtained from blood. The origin of the receptors is a woman aged 55-69 years with Graves' hyperthyroidism.

This clonotype was found many times. The rearrangement joins TRBV4-1 to TRBJ1-2, with no clear D. CDR3 length: 15 amino acids. V was shortened by 0 bases and J by 2 bases, with 10 bases between the two germline ends. Germline V gene sequence: CDR1 MGHRA, CDR2 YSYEKL. The CDR3 DNA follows: TGCGCCAGCAGCCAAGATAGGAACAGCAACTATGGCTACACCTTC. Translating gives CASSQDRNSNYGYTF.

The rearrangement uses TRBV20-1 and TRBJ1-5; D unresolved. The V end lost 5 bases, the J end lost 0 bases, and 17 bases lay between the germline ends. The CDR3 loop spans 16 amino acids. Germline V gene data show CDR1 as DFQATT and CDR2 as SNEGSKA (reference sequence). In nucleotides, the CDR3 is TGCAGTGCTCTAAGAGGCAGCCCTCTTAGCAATCAGCCCCAGCATTTT. Its protein is CSALRGSPLSNQPQHF.

The sample holds many counts of this clonotype. The rearrangement uses TRBV20-1 and TRBJ2-2; D could derive from TRBD1 or TRBD2 (5 bases each). Between the trimmed V and J ends, which lost 5 bases and 0 bases, there was a span of 7 bases. The germline gives CDR1 DFQATT, CDR2 SNEGSKA (reference sequence). CDR3 length: 13 residues. The chain's CDR3 is CSAWGSNTGELFF. CDR3 coding DNA: TGCAGTGCTTGGGGGTCGAACACCGGGGAGCTGTTTTTT.

This clonotype has ten or more counts. This chain links TRBV12-3 or TRBV12-4 with TRBJ2-7; D assignment may be TRBD1 or TRBD2 (5 bases each). CDR3 size: 13 residues. Trimming took off 4 bases at V and 2 bases at J, with 9 bases between the two ends. CDR3 sequence: CASSSRDAYEQYF. CDR3 DNA sequence: TGTGCCAGCAGTTCCAGGGACGCCTACGAGCAGTACTTC.

This clonotype was recorded a few times. A much larger clone sits a single nucleotide away, making a read error possible. The V gene is TRBV6-6, the J gene TRBJ1-6, with 7 bases identical to TRBD1. Germline-derived CDR1 and CDR2 are MNHNY and SVGAGI (reference sequence). This CDR3 has 17 amino acids. The CDR3 region is CANSYGGGQGGYSPLHF. CDR3 sequence (DNA): TGTGCCAACAGTTACGGCGGGGGGCAGGGGGGTTATTCACCCCTCCACTTT.